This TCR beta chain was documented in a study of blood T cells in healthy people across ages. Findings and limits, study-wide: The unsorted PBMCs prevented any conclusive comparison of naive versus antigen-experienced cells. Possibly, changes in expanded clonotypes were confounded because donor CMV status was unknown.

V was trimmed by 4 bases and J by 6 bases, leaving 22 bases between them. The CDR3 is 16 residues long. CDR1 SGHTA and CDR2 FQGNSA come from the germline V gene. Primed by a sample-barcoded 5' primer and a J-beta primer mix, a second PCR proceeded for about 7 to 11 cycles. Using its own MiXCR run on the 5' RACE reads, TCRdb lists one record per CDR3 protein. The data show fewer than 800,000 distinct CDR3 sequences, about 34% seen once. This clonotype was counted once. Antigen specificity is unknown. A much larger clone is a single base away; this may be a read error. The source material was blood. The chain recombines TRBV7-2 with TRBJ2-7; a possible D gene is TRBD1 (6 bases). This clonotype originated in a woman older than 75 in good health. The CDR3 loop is CASSSFVRGNQGEQYF. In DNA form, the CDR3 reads TGTGCCAGCAGCTCATTTGTTAGGGGGAACCAAGGCGAGCAGTACTTC.